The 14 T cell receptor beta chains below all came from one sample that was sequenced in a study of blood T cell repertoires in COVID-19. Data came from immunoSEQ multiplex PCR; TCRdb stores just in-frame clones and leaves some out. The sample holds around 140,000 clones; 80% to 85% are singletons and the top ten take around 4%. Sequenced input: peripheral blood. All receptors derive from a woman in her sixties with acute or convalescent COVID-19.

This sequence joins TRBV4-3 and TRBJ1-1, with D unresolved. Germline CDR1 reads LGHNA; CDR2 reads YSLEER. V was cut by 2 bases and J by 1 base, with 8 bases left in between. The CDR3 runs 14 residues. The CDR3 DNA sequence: TGCGCCAGCAGCCAACTTGAGGGGAACACTGAAGCTTTCTTT. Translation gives CASSQLEGNTEAFF.

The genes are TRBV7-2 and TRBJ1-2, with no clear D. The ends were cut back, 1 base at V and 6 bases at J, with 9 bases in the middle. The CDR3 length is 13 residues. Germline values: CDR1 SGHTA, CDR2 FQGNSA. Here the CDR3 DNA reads TGTGCCAGCAGCTTAGGGCAGAGGGATGGCTACACCTTC. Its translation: CASSLGQRDGYTF.

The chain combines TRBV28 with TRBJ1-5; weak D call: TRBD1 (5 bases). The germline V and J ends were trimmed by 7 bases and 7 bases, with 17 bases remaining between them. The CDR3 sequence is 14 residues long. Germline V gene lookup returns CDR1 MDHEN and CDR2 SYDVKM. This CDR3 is CASTQWGEGQPQHF. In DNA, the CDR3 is TGTGCCAGCACCCAATGGGGGGAGGGGCAGCCCCAGCATTTT.

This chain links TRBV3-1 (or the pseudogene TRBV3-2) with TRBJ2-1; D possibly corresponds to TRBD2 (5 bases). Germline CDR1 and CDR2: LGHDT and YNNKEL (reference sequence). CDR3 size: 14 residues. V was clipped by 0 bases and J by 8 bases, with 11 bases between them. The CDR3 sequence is CASSQDPGSYEQFF. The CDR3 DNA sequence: TGTGCCAGCAGCCAAGACCCGGGGTCTTATGAGCAGTTCTTC.

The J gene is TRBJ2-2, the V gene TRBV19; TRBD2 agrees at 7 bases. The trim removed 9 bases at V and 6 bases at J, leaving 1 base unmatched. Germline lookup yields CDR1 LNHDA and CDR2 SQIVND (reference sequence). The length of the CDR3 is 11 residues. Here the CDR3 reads CASRGAGELFF. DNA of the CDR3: TGTGCCAGCCGGGGGGCCGGGGAGCTGTTTTTT.

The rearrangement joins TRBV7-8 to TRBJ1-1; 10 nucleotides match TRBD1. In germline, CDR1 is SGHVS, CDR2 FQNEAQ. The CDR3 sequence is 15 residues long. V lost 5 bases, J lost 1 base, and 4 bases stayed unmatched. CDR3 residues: CASSGDRGTNTEAFF. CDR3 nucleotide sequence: TGTGCCAGCAGCGGGGACAGGGGTACGAACACTGAAGCTTTCTTT. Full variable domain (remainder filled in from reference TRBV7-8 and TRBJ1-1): GAGVSQSPRYKVAKRGQDVALRCDPISGHVSLFWYQQALGQGPEFLTYFQNEAQLDKSGLPSDRFFAERPEGSVSTLKIQRTQQEDSAVYLCASSGDRGTNTEAFFGQGTRLTVV.

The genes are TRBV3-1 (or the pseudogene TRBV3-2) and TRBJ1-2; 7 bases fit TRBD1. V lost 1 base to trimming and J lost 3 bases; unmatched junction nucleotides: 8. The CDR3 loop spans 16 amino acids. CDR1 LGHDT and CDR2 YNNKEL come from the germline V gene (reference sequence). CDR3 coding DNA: TGTGCCAGCAGCCAAGGAAGATTCGACAGGGACTATGGCTACACCTTC. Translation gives CASSQGRFDRDYGYTF.

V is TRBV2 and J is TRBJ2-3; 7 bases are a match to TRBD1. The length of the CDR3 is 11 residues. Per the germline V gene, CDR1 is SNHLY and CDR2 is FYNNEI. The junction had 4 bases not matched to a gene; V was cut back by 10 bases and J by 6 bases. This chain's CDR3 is CANQGVDTQYF. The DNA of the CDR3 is TGTGCCAACCAGGGGGTCGATACGCAGTATTTT.

CDR3 loop: CASRRTRLSNQPQHF. In nucleotides, the CDR3 is TGTGCCAGCAGACGTACAAGATTAAGCAATCAGCCCCAGCATTTT. The V gene is TRBV28, the J gene TRBJ1-5; D is ambiguous. The CDR3 runs 15 residues. Germline V gene lookup returns CDR1 MDHEN and CDR2 SYDVKM. The V end was cut by 6 bases, the J end by 1 base, with 13 bases between.

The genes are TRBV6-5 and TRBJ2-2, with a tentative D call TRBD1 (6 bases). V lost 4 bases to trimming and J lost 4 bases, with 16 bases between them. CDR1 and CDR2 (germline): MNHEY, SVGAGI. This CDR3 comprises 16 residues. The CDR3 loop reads CASSSYRESVTGELFF. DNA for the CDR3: TGTGCCAGCAGTTCTTACAGGGAGTCGGTCACCGGGGAGCTGTTTTTT.

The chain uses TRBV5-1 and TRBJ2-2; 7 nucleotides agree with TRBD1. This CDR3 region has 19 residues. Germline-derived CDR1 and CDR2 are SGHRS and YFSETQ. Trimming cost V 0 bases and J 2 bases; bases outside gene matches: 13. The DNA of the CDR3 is TGCGCCAGCAGCTTGGCCTGGCCCAGGGGGACAATTAACACCGGGGAGCTGTTTTTT. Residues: CASSLAWPRGTINTGELFF.

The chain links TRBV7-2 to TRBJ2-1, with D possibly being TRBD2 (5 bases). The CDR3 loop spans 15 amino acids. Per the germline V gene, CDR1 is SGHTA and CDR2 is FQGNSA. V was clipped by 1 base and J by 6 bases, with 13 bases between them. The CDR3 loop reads CASSLVFGRGNEQFF. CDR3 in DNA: TGTGCCAGCAGCTTAGTATTCGGTCGGGGCAATGAGCAGTTCTTC. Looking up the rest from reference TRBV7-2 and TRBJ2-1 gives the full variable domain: GAGVSQSPSNKVTEKGKDVELRCDPISGHTALYWYRQSLGQGLEFLIYFQGNSAPDKSGLPSDRFSAERTGGSVSTLTIQRTQQEDSAVYLCASSLVFGRGNEQFFGPGTRLTVL.

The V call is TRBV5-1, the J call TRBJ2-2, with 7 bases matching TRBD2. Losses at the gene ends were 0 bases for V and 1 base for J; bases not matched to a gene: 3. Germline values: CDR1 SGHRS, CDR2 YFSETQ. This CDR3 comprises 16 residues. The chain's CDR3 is CASSLVVAGNTGELFF. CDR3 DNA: TGCGCCAGCAGCTTGGTAGTAGCGGGGAACACCGGGGAGCTGTTTTTT.

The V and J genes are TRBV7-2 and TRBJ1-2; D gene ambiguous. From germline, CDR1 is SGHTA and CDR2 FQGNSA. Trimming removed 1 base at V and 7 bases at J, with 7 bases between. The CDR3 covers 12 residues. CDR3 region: CASSLGPGGYTF. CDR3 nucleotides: TGTGCCAGCAGCTTAGGACCAGGTGGCTACACCTTC. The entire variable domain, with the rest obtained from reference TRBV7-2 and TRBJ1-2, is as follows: GAGVSQSPSNKVTEKGKDVELRCDPISGHTALYWYRQSLGQGLEFLIYFQGNSAPDKSGLPSDRFSAERTGGSVSTLTIQRTQQEDSAVYLCASSLGPGGYTFGSGTRLTVV.